This T cell receptor (beta chain) appears in the sequencing data of a study of vaccination effects on CD4 cells after COVID-19. As concerns this clone: The antigen is not known.

Antigen-specific CD4+ T cells expanded by the ViraFEST assay with viral peptide pools were then sequenced. Once cultured for approximately eleven days, the cells underwent separation to obtain CD4+ T cells. Vaccine recipients lacked prior SARS-CoV-2 infection and had negative nucleocapsid antibodies. Study outcomes and limitations: Only a single clone (1 of 255 vaccine-induced clones in healthy vaccinees) cross-reacted with common cold coronaviruses.

The CDR3 consists of 11 residues. Trimming removed 2 bases from V and 5 bases from J, with 1 base in between. The germline V gene encodes CDR1 MNHEY and CDR2 SVGEGT. The assay was immunoSEQ multiplex PCR, and TCRdb's table has in-frame clones only and misses some. The sample contains 27,000 or so clones, approximately 75% of which appear only once. This sequence joins TRBV6-2 or TRBV6-3 and TRBJ2-1; D ambiguous. This receptor was identified in a human donor who received a COVID-19 vaccine. The starting material was CD4+ T cells from PBMCs cultured with SARS-CoV-2 spike peptides, obtained before COVID-19 vaccination. The CDR3 region is CASSYNNEQFF. The CDR3 nucleotides are TGTGCCAGCAGTTACAACAATGAGCAGTTCTTC.